This TCR beta chain was recorded in a study of T cell responses to AZD1222 COVID-19 vaccine (dated by TCRdb to the early 2020s). Describing the broader study: AZD1222 recipients with second doses at about 4 weeks or about 12 weeks were pooled, because spike-specific TCR depth and breadth did not differ between schedules. TCR sequencing covered 230 or so trial participants: about 210 given two doses of AZD1222 and 26 given two doses of MenACWY control vaccine. Trial participants were enrolled by age into subgroups of 18-55, 56-69 and 70-plus years, and around 150, 29 and 61 TCR-sequenced participants, respectively, were included in these subgroups. General findings and caveats noted by the study authors: In the small 56-69-year group, the increase in depth fell short of significance, most likely because of low power. After two AZD1222 doses, both the breadth and the depth of spike-specific TCRs were significantly higher than at day 0 and than in MenACWY recipients. Only 5 to 7 AZD1222 recipients were SARS-CoV-2 seropositive at baseline, limiting conclusions about previously exposed vaccinees. Participants were mostly white British, with more females than males. The authors suggested clonal diversity may have been underestimated. Reportedly, close to half of the unique spike-specific TCRs recognized epitopes lying outside the regions that are mutated in the B.1.351 and B.1.1.7 variants. CD4 TCRs associated with the vaccine covered the entire spike protein, and the dominant responses were in regions 160-218 and 743-854. Because no samples from the day 14 peak response were available, repertoires could be characterized only after the peak T cell response.

For this clone: It lacks a known antigen. The input lacks base qualities; no much larger clone sits a single base away.

The CDR3 starts with the cysteine, ends with the phenylalanine, and has 16 residues. The read is trimmed to its CDR3 DNA, 48 bases read in frame from base 1. Looking up the germline V gene yields CDR1 MNHEY and CDR2 SVGAGI. Trimmed from V: 2 bases; trimmed from J: 1 base; junction bases lacking a gene match: 8. The time point label of this sample denotes: baseline before first vaccination. Vaccinee samples came from UK trials COV001 and COV002, including a single-blind randomized controlled phase 2/3 trial of AZD1222 (ChAdOx1 nCoV-19) in healthy adults. For TCRbeta chain sequencing, PBMC samples from trial participants were taken at day 0 and at day 28 after the second dose. The CDR3 regions of human TCRbeta chains were analyzed by immunosequencing. As for the original processing: Repertoire TCRs were checked for matches against a reference library of SARS-CoV-2-specific TCRs that had been generated using the MIRA antigen-specificity platform. Breadth was defined as the fraction of unique TCRs that were SARS-CoV-2-associated. Depth was defined as the fraction of total T cells that were SARS-CoV-2-associated. Using the MIRA data, each spike-specific TCR was assigned both to the spike region to which the TCR was reactive and to a CD4 or CD8 class. Log10-transformed breadth and depth values were compared by one-way ANOVA with Sidak's multiple comparisons tests. The immuneACCESS repertoire file appears here via TCRdb, limited to in-frame rearrangements. These files lack a portion of the clones; in checked studies, under half of the deficit traces to unresolved V genes, and the cause of the others is not known. D and trimming come from the DNA, and the V and J calls and clone size come from that table. The sample table contains 100,000 to 150,000 clones; only one count was recorded for 90% of them. The top ten clones comprise around 7.2% of the sample.

Rearrangement joined TRBV6-5 to TRBJ2-7, and 7 junctional nucleotides match TRBD2. This clonotype was sampled from an adult in good health. This specimen consisted of peripheral blood, obtained on day 0 of AZD1222 vaccination. For the CDR3, the sequence is CASSYPIGSGSYEQYF. The DNA sequence is TGTGCCAGCAGTTACCCTATCGGTAGCGGGTCCTACGAGCAGTACTTC.